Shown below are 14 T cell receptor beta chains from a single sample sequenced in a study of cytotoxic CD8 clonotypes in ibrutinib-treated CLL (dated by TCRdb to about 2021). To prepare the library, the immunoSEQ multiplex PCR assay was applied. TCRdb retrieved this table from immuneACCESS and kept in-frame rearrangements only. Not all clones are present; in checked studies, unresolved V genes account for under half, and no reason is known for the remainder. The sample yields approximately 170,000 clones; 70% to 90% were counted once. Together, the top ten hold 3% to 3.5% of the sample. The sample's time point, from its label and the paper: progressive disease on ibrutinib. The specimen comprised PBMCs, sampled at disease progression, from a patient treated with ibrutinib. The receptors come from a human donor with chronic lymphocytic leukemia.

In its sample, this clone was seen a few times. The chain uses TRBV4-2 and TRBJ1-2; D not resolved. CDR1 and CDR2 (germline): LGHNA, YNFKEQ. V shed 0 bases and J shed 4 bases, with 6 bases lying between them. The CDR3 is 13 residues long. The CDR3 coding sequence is TGTGCCAGCAGCCAAGAAAGGGTCTATGGCTACACCTTC. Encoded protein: CASSQERVYGYTF.

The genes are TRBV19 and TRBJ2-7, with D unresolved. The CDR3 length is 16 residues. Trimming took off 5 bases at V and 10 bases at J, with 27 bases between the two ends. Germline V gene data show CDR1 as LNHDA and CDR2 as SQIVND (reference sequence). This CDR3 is CASSLSTSLTDLNQYF. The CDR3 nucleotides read TGTGCCAGTAGTTTAAGTACCTCCCTGACGGATCTGAATCAGTACTTC.

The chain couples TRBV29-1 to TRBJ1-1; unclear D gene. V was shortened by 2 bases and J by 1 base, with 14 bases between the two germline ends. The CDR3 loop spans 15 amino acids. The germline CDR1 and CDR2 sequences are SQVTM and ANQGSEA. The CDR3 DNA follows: TGCAGCGTTGAAAGTGCTAGTAAACCGAACACTGAAGCTTTCTTT. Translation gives CSVESASKPNTEAFF.

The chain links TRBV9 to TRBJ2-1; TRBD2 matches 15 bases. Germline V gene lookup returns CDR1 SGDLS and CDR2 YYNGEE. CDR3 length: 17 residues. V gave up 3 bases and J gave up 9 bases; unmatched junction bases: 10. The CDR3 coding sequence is TGTGCCAGCAGCGGCCGAACCGGGACTAGCGGGAGGACTGAGCAGTTCTTC. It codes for CASSGRTGTSGRTEQFF.

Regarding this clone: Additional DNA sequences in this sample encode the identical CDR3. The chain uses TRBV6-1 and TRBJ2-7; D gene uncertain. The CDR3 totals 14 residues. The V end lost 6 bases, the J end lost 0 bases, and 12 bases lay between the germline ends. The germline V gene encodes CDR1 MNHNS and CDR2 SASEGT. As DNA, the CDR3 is TGTGCCAGCAGCGGAGACTCTTTCTCCTACGAGCAGTACTTC. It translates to CASSGDSFSYEQYF.

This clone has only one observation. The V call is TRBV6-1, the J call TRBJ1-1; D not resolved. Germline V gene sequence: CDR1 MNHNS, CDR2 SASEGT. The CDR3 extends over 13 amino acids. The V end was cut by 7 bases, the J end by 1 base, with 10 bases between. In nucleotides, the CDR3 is TGTGCCAGCAAGACTCGTACGAACACTGAAGCTTTCTTT. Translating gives CASKTRTNTEAFF.

In DNA form, the CDR3 reads TGCGCCAGCAGCCTGGACAGGGAAGCTTTCTTT. Translating it yields CASSLDREAFF. The genes are TRBV5-1 and TRBJ1-1; 7 positions agree with TRBD1. CDR3 length equals 11 residues. CDR1 SGHRS and CDR2 YFSETQ come from the germline V gene. The ends lost 4 bases at V and 8 bases at J; junction bases unmatched: 2.

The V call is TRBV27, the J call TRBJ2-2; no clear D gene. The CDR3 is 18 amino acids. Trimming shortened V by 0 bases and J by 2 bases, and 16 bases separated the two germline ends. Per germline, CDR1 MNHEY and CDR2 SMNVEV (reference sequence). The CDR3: CASSLSIEGWGNTGELFF. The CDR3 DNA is TGTGCCAGCAGTTTATCGATTGAAGGGTGGGGTAACACCGGGGAGCTGTTTTTT.

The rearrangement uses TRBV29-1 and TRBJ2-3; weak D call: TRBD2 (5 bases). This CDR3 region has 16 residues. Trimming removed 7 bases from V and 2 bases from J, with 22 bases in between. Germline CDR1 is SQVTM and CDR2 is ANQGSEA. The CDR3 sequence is CSAGEGVQTYTDTQYF. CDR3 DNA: TGCAGCGCCGGCGAGGGTGTGCAGACATACACAGATACGCAGTATTTT.

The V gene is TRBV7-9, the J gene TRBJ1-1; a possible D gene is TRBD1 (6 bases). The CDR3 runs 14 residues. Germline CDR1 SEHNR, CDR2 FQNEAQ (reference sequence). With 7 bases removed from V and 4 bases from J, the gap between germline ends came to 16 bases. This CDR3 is CASNSKQGGTEAFF. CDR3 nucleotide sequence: TGTGCCAGCAATTCCAAACAGGGAGGCACTGAAGCTTTCTTT.

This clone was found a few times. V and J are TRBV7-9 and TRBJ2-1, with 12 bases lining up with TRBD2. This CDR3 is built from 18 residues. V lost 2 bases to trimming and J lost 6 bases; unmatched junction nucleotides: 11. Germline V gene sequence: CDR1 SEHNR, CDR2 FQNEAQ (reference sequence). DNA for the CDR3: TGTGCCAGCAGCTTACCTCCGAGACTAGCGGGAGTTCGCAATGAGCAGTTCTTC. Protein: CASSLPPRLAGVRNEQFF.

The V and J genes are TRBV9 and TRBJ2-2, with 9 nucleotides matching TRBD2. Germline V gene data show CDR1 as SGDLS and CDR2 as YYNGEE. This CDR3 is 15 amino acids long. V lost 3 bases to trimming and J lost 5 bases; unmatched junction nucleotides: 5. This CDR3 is CASSGWLAGTGELFF. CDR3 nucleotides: TGTGCCAGCAGCGGCTGGCTAGCGGGAACCGGGGAGCTGTTTTTT.

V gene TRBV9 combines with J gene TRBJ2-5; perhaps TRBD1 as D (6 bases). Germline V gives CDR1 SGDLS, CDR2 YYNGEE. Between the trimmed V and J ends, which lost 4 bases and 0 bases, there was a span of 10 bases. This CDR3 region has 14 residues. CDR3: CASSPGHYQETQYF. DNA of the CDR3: TGTGCCAGCAGCCCGGGACATTACCAAGAGACCCAGTACTTC.

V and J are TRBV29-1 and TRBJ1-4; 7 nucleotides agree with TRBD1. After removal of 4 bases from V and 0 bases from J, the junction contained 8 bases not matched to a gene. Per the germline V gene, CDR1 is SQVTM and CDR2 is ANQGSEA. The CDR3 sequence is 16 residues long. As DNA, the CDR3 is TGCAGCGTTGTGACAGGGCAAGGAGCAACTAATGAAAAACTGTTTTTT. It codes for CSVVTGQGATNEKLFF.